The clone carrying this T cell receptor (beta chain) came up a few times. Antigen: not known. The data are from a study of T and B cells in COVID-19 patients. Across the study: Peripheral blood came from COVID-19 patients with active infection or after recovery. Critical illness requiring mechanical ventilation or extracorporeal membrane oxygenation affected three fifths of the roughly 20 active-infection patients.

Blood genomic DNA input for TRB amplification was roughly 220-500 ng. The CDR3 has 15 residues. Germline values: CDR1 MNHNY, CDR2 SVGAGI (reference sequence). The ends lost 7 bases at V and 7 bases at J; junction bases unmatched: 13. Findings and limits, study-wide: Patients with COVID-19 reportedly showed strongly skewed T cell receptor beta variable and joining gene usage.

Multiplex PCR with BIOMED2 TRB-A/B primer pools amplified TRB rearrangements. TCRdb recomputed calls from the multiplex PCR reads with MiXCR, one row per CDR3 protein. The sample records roughly 1,200 distinct CDR3 sequences, 25% to 30% being singletons. Sequencing was performed on blood. The chain combines TRBV6-6 with TRBJ1-5, with 7 bases lining up with TRBD1. The TCR sequence derives from a human donor with active COVID-19. This CDR3 reads CASTGGAGGGQPQHF. The CDR3 DNA follows: TGTGCCAGCACCGGGGGCGCAGGGGGGGGACAGCCCCAGCATTTT.